Given below is one T cell receptor (beta chain) in context. Its cognate antigen has yet to be identified. At one of its ends the junction is not consistent with the germline gene, which may arise from a read error. Libraries were constructed by 5' RACE. The listed sequencing device is Illumina HiSeq 2000. A universal primer binding site was added through template switching, and the final cDNA carried a unique molecular identifier so that TCR cDNA molecules could be counted accurately. Specific primers in the conserved constant-segment region were used to synthesize first-strand cDNA for TCR alpha and beta chains. To control for contamination, each cDNA library was double barcoded with a SMART-Mk sample barcode plus Illumina barcodes. TruSeq adapter sequences, together with Illumina sample barcodes, were added in two successive PCR steps. Sequencing of the TCR alpha and beta cDNA libraries was done on the Illumina HiSeq platform using custom primers. Per the authors' processing: MiGEC was used to process raw reads and extract unique molecular identifiers, and MiXCR was used to find CDR3 positions. For each individual, recombination models were inferred using an EM algorithm with the repgenHMM and IGoR tools. The tcR package in R was used for shared clonotype analysis, with sharing normalized by the product of cloneset sizes. To study raw recombination without the effects of thymic and clonal selection, out-of-frame nonproductive sequences were analyzed. TCRdb reprocessing: public reads trimmed at Q25 with fastp, clones called with MiXCR, in-frame beta chains kept. Each entry merges the rows of one CDR3 protein and shows their most common DNA and genes. The V and J calls and clone size come from TCRdb's table, not from the authors' own analysis. The table for this sample lists roughly 250,000 distinct CDR3 sequences; over 13% of them were counted only once. The top ten clones comprise under 9.5% of the sample.

The sample belongs to a study of identical twins (dated by TCRdb to 2015 to 2016). Regarding the study in general: To test whether fetal clonotypes persist, this study deep-sequenced TCR alpha and beta repertoires from monozygotic twins, from unrelated adults of various ages, and from cord blood. To rule out contamination, replicate twin experiments were performed at different times with different library preparation protocols. On the study overall, not on this receptor specifically: Fewer insertions were carried by abundant cord blood beta clonotypes, a similar but weaker trend appeared in young adult naive repertoires, and no such trend appeared in memory repertoires. Zero-insertion analyses could be partly confounded by invariant T cells such as MAIT and iNKT, though diverse VJ usage argued against such confounding for most clonotypes. Conclusions relied on cross-sectional statistical analysis, since the same donors could not be followed over many years. Recombination models systematically underestimated out-of-frame TCR alpha sharing in monozygotic twins but agreed with sharing between unrelated individuals. Compared with coincidental sharing between unrelated individuals, out-of-frame TCR alpha sequences shared between twins showed an excess of sequences with low generation probability. Excess twin sharing in beta out-of-frame sequences was weaker because fewer shared sequences lowered the signal-to-noise ratio.

Only healthy Caucasian donors were included. Miltenyi CD45RO+ enrichment and human naive T-cell isolation kits were used to isolate memory (CD45RO+) and naive T cells from PBMC. According to the germline V gene, CDR1 reads SGHAT and CDR2 reads FQNNGV. The CDR3 contains 13 residues, cysteine and phenylalanine counted. Only the CDR3 DNA is retained, 39 bases long and in frame from the first base. The receptor was isolated from a woman younger than 30 in good health. The sequenced sample consisted of memory (CD45RO+) T cells sorted from blood. What this sample's cell subset or site label stands for: CD45RO+ enriched T cells. The rearrangement joined TRBV11-2 to TRBJ2-7; TRBD2 could be the D gene, as 5 bases match. The sequenced DNA: TGTGCCAGCAGCTTAGAACCGGGGAGCGAGCAGTGCTTC. This gives the protein CASSLEPGSEQCF.